Presented here are 27 T cell receptor beta chains from one specimen sequenced in a study of cytomegalovirus exposure and HLA in healthy donors. The PCR ran on 60 Vbeta and 13 Jbeta primers. Generated by immunoSEQ multiplex PCR, the TCRdb table keeps only in-frame clones and is missing some. The sample consists of more than 150,000 clones, around four fifths of them appearing once. Sequenced material: PBMCs. The receptors were sampled from a woman aged 45 to 65 in good health and CMV-seropositive.

This sequence joins TRBV15 and TRBJ1-6, with 7 positions matching TRBD1. This CDR3 is built from 16 residues. Losses at the gene ends were 3 bases for V and 7 bases for J; bases not matched to a gene: 9. The germline CDR1 and CDR2 sequences are LNHNV and YYDKDF (reference sequence). CDR3 DNA: TGTGCCACCAGCAGCGATAGACAGGGTGAGAATTCACCCCTCCACTTT. Its translation is CATSSDRQGENSPLHF.

V and J are TRBV9 and TRBJ1-6; TRBD1 matches at 7 bases. There are 15 residues in the CDR3. CDR1 is SGDLS and CDR2 is YYNGEE in the germline V gene. Trimming cost V 3 bases and J 6 bases; bases outside gene matches: 6. In DNA, the CDR3 is TGTGCCAGCAGCGCAGTGACAGGGCCTAATTCACCCCTCCACTTT. It specifies CASSAVTGPNSPLHF.

In the case of this clone: At the DNA level, this CDR3 is encoded by other sequences in the same sample as well. J is TRBJ2-1 and V is TRBV18; perhaps TRBD1 as D (6 bases). The CDR3 totals 13 residues. Germline values: CDR1 KGHSH, CDR2 LQKENI. V was trimmed by 3 bases and J by 4 bases, leaving 7 bases between them. The CDR3 sequence is CASSPDRYNEQFF. The CDR3 bases are TGTGCCAGCTCACCCGACAGGTACAATGAGCAGTTCTTC.

The rearrangement links TRBV5-1 to TRBJ1-2; 9 bases agree with TRBD1. This CDR3 contains 15 residues. V lost 6 bases, J lost 4 bases, and 10 bases stayed unmatched. The V gene's germline CDR1 is SGHRS and CDR2 YFSETQ. The CDR3 nucleotides are TGCGCCAGCACGGTAACAGGGGGCCAGGGCTATGGCTACACCTTC. Residues: CASTVTGGQGYGYTF.

The chain joins TRBV7-8 to TRBJ1-5, with TRBD1 matching 8 bases. The V gene's germline CDR1 is SGHVS and CDR2 FQNEAQ. J lost 6 bases, V lost 3 bases, and 7 bases had no gene match. This CDR3 is built from 15 residues. CDR3 in DNA: TGTGCCAGCAGCTTCCAGGACAGGGTGGTTCAGCCCCAGCATTTT. Its translation: CASSFQDRVVQPQHF.

In DNA, the CDR3 is TGTGCCAGCAGCTTGGGGGGAGGCCGACAAGAGACCCAGTACTTC. It translates to CASSLGGGRQETQYF. V and J are TRBV5-4 and TRBJ2-5, with a possible D match to TRBD2 (6 bases). The CDR3 contains 15 residues. Germline CDR1 and CDR2: SGHNT and YYREEE (reference sequence). V was trimmed by 0 bases and J by 2 bases, leaving 11 bases between them.

The chain links TRBV5-1 to TRBJ1-2, with 7 bases that match TRBD1. V lost 5 bases to trimming and J lost 3 bases; unmatched junction nucleotides: 13. Germline V lookup: CDR1 SGHRS, CDR2 YFSETQ. The CDR3 extends over 16 amino acids. The CDR3 loop reads CASRVGTDPTYYGYTF. The DNA for the CDR3 is TGCGCCAGCAGGGTTGGGACAGACCCTACTTACTATGGCTACACCTTC.

Written as DNA, the CDR3 is TGCGCCAGCAGCTCCCAGTTGAATTGGGCCAAAAACATTCAGTACTTC. The encoded protein is CASSSQLNWAKNIQYF. The chain employs TRBV5-1 and TRBJ2-4; no definite D call. V lost 3 bases and J 1 base, leaving 14 bases between the germline ends. The V gene's germline CDR1 is SGHRS and CDR2 YFSETQ. The length of the CDR3 is 16 residues.

CDR3 coding DNA: TGTGCCAGCAGCGCAGTCAATCGGCAGCGGGGGGTAGGGTACGAGCAGTACTTC. Translation gives CASSAVNRQRGVGYEQYF. V gene TRBV11-2 combines with J gene TRBJ2-7; TRBD2 matches at 9 bases. The CDR3 has 18 amino acids. Trimming took 5 bases from V and 4 from J; bases not matched to a gene: 18. Per germline, CDR1 SGHAT and CDR2 FQNNGV. Supplemented by reference TRBV11-2 and TRBJ2-7, the full variable domain reads EAGVAQSPRYKIIEKRQSVAFWCNPISGHATLYWYQQILGQGPKLLIQFQNNGVVDDSQLPKDRFSAERLKGVDSTLKIQPAKLEDSAVYLCASSAVNRQRGVGYEQYFGPGTRLTVT.

Only one count was recorded for this clone. The rearrangement uses TRBV28 and TRBJ1-2; 8 positions match TRBD1. Germline CDR1 is MDHEN and CDR2 is SYDVKM. The V gene end was trimmed by 2 bases and the J gene end by 3 bases; junction bases not matched to a gene: 8. This CDR3 has 16 amino acids. The CDR3 bases are TGTGCCAGCAGTTTAGAGACAGGGGCGAGCTACTATGGCTACACCTTC. Its translation is CASSLETGASYYGYTF.

In DNA, the CDR3 is TGCGCCAGCAGCCAAGATCAAGACAGAGATTCACCCCTCCACTTT. This sequence encodes CASSQDQDRDSPLHF. J is TRBJ1-6 and V is TRBV4-3, with D perhaps TRBD1 (5 bases). Germline assignment: CDR1 LGHNA and CDR2 YSLEER. The CDR3 consists of 15 residues. The germline V and J ends were trimmed by 0 bases and 8 bases, with 11 bases remaining between them.

This chain connects TRBV9 to TRBJ2-7; D perhaps matches TRBD2 (6 bases). The ends were cut back, 4 bases at V and 11 bases at J, with 19 bases in the middle. This CDR3 spans 13 amino acids. Germline V lookup: CDR1 SGDLS, CDR2 YYNGEE. The CDR3 spells CASSPDGGRREYF. CDR3 nucleotide sequence: TGTGCCAGCAGCCCCGACGGAGGTAGGAGGGAGTACTTC.

The chain's CDR3 is CASHELATDTQYF. The DNA for the CDR3 is TGTGCCAGCCACGAGCTTGCCACAGATACGCAGTATTTT. This chain connects TRBV27 to TRBJ2-3; D gene uncertain. The CDR3 has 13 residues. Germline CDR1 MNHEY, CDR2 SMNVEV (reference sequence). Trimming shortened V by 8 bases and J by 2 bases, and 11 bases separated the two germline ends.

This chain uses TRBV5-6 with TRBJ1-5; D remains unclear. CDR1 and CDR2 from the germline V gene are SGHDT and YYEEEE. Trimming pared 0 bases from V and 6 bases from J, leaving 7 bases between. This CDR3 comprises 13 residues. CDR3 DNA sequence: TGTGCCAGCAGCTTGGCCGGGAGTCAGCCCCAGCATTTT. Its translation: CASSLAGSQPQHF.

The gene calls are TRBV28 and TRBJ2-7; a possible D gene is TRBD1 (5 bases). V gave up 6 bases and J gave up 5 bases, with 8 bases separating them. CDR1 and CDR2 from the germline V gene are MDHEN and SYDVKM. This CDR3 has 11 residues. In DNA form, the CDR3 reads TGTGCCAGCAGCACCAGGGACGAGCAGTACTTC. It translates to CASSTRDEQYF.

Only a few counts were recorded for this clone. The V gene is TRBV28, the J gene TRBJ1-6; the D gene is possibly TRBD1 (5 bases). Germline lookup yields CDR1 MDHEN and CDR2 SYDVKM. The CDR3 loop spans 16 amino acids. V lost 6 bases to trimming and J lost 7 bases, with 19 bases between them. The CDR3 reads CASSLGGGVLNSPLHF. CDR3 nucleotides: TGTGCCAGCAGCCTGGGGGGAGGAGTGCTAAATTCACCCCTCCACTTT.

The chain has TRBV4-2 and TRBJ2-1; maybe TRBD1 (6 bases). Trimming pared 1 base from V and 0 bases from J, leaving 10 bases between. The CDR3 sequence is 16 residues long. CDR1 and CDR2 (germline): LGHNA, YNFKEQ. CDR3 bases: TGTGCCAGCAGCCAAGCCCAGGGGAACTCCTACAATGAGCAGTTCTTC. Amino acid sequence: CASSQAQGNSYNEQFF.

The chain couples TRBV30 to TRBJ1-3; 7 bases match TRBD1. Germline assignment: CDR1 GTSNPN and CDR2 SVGIG (reference sequence). V lost 4 bases to trimming and J lost 0 bases; unmatched junction nucleotides: 6. The CDR3 has 15 residues. CDR3 residues: CAWTRDSFSGNTIYF. DNA of the CDR3: TGTGCCTGGACTAGGGACAGTTTCTCTGGAAACACCATATATTTT.

The sample holds a few counts of this clone. The V gene is TRBV12-5, the J gene TRBJ1-5; the D is unclear. The CDR3 is 15 residues long. Between the trimmed V and J ends, which lost 7 bases and 1 base, there was a span of 14 bases. Germline-derived CDR1 and CDR2 are LGHNT and FRNRAP. The CDR3 reads CASALTGGSNQPQHF. The CDR3 DNA sequence: TGTGCTAGTGCCCTTACGGGAGGGAGCAATCAGCCCCAGCATTTT.

The gene calls are TRBV6-6 and TRBJ1-1; D is uncertain. The germline V gene encodes CDR1 MNHNY and CDR2 SVGAGI (reference sequence). Trimming removed 2 bases from V and 3 bases from J, with 13 bases in between. The CDR3 spans 15 residues. The CDR3: CASSYDPGSDTEAFF. The CDR3 DNA sequence: TGTGCCAGCAGTTACGACCCAGGATCTGACACTGAAGCTTTCTTT.

The chain joins TRBV7-9 to TRBJ2-7; D remains unclear. This CDR3 contains 16 residues. The germline CDR1 and CDR2 sequences are SEHNR and FQNEAQ (reference sequence). V dropped 1 base and J dropped 0 bases, with 13 bases sitting between them. CDR3 loop: CASSLELSPISYEQYF. The CDR3 nucleotides are TGTGCCAGCAGCTTAGAACTATCGCCTATCTCCTACGAGCAGTACTTC. Using reference TRBV7-9 and TRBJ2-7 for the parts outside the CDR3, the full variable domain is DTGVSQNPRHKITKRGQNVTFRCDPISEHNRLYWYRQTLGQGPEFLTYFQNEAQLEKSRLLSDRFSAERPKGSFSTLEIQRTEQGDSAMYLCASSLELSPISYEQYFGPGTRLTVT.

This clone has a single count. The J gene is TRBJ2-5, the V gene TRBV18; 10 positions agree with TRBD1. The DNA end is more similar to TRBJ2-7, so the J call may be wrong. The germline V gene encodes CDR1 KGHSH and CDR2 LQKENI. CDR3 length equals 15 residues. CDR3 sequence reads: CASSPAGQGRYEQYF. CDR3 coding DNA: TGTGCCAGCTCACCAGCGGGACAGGGGAGATACGAGCAGTACTTC.

This chain links TRBV28 with TRBJ1-2; weak D call: TRBD1 (6 bases). The germline V gene encodes CDR1 MDHEN and CDR2 SYDVKM. Trimming left V 5 bases short and J 7 bases short, with 17 bases between. CDR3 length equals 14 residues. The CDR3 reads CASSPDRPAGGYTF. The CDR3 DNA sequence: TGTGCCAGCAGTCCAGACAGGCCCGCCGGTGGCTACACCTTC.

V gene TRBV18 combines with J gene TRBJ2-5; D ambiguous. The CDR3 has 13 residues. CDR1 is KGHSH and CDR2 is LQKENI in the germline V gene. The V end lost 1 base, the J end lost 4 bases, and 7 bases lay between the germline ends. The CDR3 loop reads CASSPRYGETQYF. The CDR3 DNA reads as TGTGCCAGCTCACCACGGTACGGAGAGACCCAGTACTTC.

The chain has TRBV19 and TRBJ1-5; TRBD1 matches at 8 bases. Losses at the gene ends were 1 base for V and 4 bases for J; bases not matched to a gene: 3. The CDR3 covers 15 residues. CDR1 is LNHDA, CDR2 SQIVND, per germline (reference sequence). The CDR3: CASSIGQGANQPQHF. For the CDR3, the DNA is TGTGCCAGTAGTATAGGGCAGGGGGCTAATCAGCCCCAGCATTTT.

The chain carries TRBV7-9 and TRBJ2-1; 9 bases fit TRBD2. The length of the CDR3 is 15 residues. Germline CDR1 SEHNR, CDR2 FQNEAQ (reference sequence). V dropped 1 base and J dropped 6; count of bases not matched to a gene: 4. The CDR3 DNA follows: TGTGCCAGCAGCTTAGGTGGCGGGGGGGTCAATGAGCAGTTCTTC. It encodes CASSLGGGGVNEQFF.

The gene calls are TRBV19 and TRBJ1-2; 8 nucleotides align to TRBD1. The CDR3 loop spans 13 amino acids. V shed 3 bases, J shed 4 bases, and the junction held 1 base outside the gene matches. The germline CDR1 and CDR2 sequences are LNHDA and SQIVND (reference sequence). CDR3 sequence (DNA): TGTGCCAGTAGTATCGGACAGGGCTATGGCTACACCTTC. Translation: CASSIGQGYGYTF.